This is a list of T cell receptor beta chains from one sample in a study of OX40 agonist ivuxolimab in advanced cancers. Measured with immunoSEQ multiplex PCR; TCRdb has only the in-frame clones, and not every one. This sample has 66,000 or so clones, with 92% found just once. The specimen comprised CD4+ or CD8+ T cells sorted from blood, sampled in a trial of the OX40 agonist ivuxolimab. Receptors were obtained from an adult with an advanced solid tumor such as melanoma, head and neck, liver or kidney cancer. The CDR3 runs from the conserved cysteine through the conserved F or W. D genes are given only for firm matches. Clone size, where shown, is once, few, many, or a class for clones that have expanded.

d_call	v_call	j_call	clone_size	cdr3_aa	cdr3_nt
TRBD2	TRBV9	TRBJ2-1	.	CASSQEVLAGGPFNEQFF	TGTGCCAGCAGCCAGGAGGTTCTAGCGGGGGGGCCTTTCAATGAGCAGTTCTTC
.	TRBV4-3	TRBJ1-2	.	CASSQEEGGYYGYTF	TGCGCCAGCAGCCAAGAGGAGGGTGGGTACTATGGCTACACCTTC
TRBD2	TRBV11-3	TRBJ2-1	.	CASSEGLAGWRGSYNEQFF	TGTGCCAGCAGCGAAGGACTAGCGGGATGGCGGGGCTCCTACAATGAGCAGTTCTTC
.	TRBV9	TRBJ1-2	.	CASSVATGAGYTF	TGTGCCAGCAGCGTAGCTACGGGGGCTGGCTACACCTTC
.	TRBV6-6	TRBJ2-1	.	CASSQGVFYNEQFF	TGTGCCAGCAGTCAAGGGGTCTTCTACAATGAGCAGTTCTTC
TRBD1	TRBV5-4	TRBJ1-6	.	CASSLGGTGDSPLHF	TGTGCCAGCAGCTTGGGTGGGACAGGGGATTCACCCCTCCACTTT
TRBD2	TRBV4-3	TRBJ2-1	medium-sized	CASSQEPSGSWNNEQFF	TGCGCCAGCAGCCAAGAGCCTAGCGGGAGCTGGAACAATGAGCAGTTCTTC
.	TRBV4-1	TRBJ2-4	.	CASSQAGRTKNIQYF	TGCGCCAGCAGCCAAGCTGGGCGGACCAAAAACATTCAGTACTTC
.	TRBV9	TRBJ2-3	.	CASSVETVVGDTQYF	TGTGCCAGCAGCGTAGAAACAGTGGTGGGAGATACGCAGTATTTT
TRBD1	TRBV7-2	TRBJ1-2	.	CASSFIGTGKYGYTF	TGTGCCAGCAGCTTCATTGGGACAGGGAAATATGGCTACACCTTC
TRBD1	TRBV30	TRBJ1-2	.	CAWRDRATYGYTF	TGTGCCTGGAGGGACAGGGCCACCTATGGCTACACCTTC
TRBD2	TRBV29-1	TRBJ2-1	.	CSVPTSAVEQFF	TGCAGCGTCCCGACTAGCGCGGTTGAGCAGTTCTTC
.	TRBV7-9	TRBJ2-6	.	CASSLALAGANVLTF	TGTGCCAGCAGCTTAGCCCTGGCGGGGGCCAACGTCCTGACTTTC
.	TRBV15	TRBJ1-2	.	CATSRDFQGQTYGYTF	TGTGCCACCAGCAGAGATTTCCAGGGTCAGACCTATGGCTACACCTTC
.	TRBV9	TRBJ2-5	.	CASSVGREETQYF	TGTGCCAGCAGCGTAGGCAGGGAAGAGACCCAGTACTTC
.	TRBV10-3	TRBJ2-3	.	CAISDTTDTQYF	TGTGCCATCAGTGATACCACAGATACGCAGTATTTT
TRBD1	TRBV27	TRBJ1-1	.	CASSFGQGLLAFF	TGTGCCAGCAGTTTCGGACAGGGACTACTAGCTTTCTTT
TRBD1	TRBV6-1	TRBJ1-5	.	CASGGQGAGNQPQHF	TGTGCCAGCGGAGGACAGGGGGCCGGCAATCAGCCCCAGCATTTT
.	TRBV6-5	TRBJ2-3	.	CASSALERDTQYF	TGTGCCAGCAGTGCACTAGAAAGGGATACGCAGTATTTT
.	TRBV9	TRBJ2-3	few	CASSASTDTQYF	TGTGCCAGCAGCGCAAGCACAGATACGCAGTATTTT
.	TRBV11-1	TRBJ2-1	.	CASSPRVAYNEQFF	TGTGCCAGCAGCCCCCGGGTAGCCTACAATGAGCAGTTCTTC
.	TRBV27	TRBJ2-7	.	CASSLTGTYEQYF	TGTGCCAGCAGTTTAACAGGGACCTACGAGCAGTACTTC
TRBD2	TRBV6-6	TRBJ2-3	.	CASSTFRLAPRYF	TGTGCCAGCAGCACCTTTCGACTAGCCCCCAGGTATTTT
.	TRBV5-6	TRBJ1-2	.	CASSLELQSTNGYTF	TGTGCCAGCAGCTTGGAACTACAGAGCACTAATGGCTACACCTTC
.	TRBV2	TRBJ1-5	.	CASSPTILSNQPQHF	TGTGCCAGCAGTCCTACTATCCTTAGCAATCAGCCCCAGCATTTT
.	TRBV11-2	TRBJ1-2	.	CASSLHGNGYGYTF	TGTGCCAGCAGCTTACACGGGAACGGGTATGGCTACACCTTC
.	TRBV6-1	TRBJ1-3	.	CASSDWNGNTIYF	TGTGCCAGCAGCGATTGGAATGGAAACACCATATATTTT